The source of this TCR beta chain is a study of blood T cells in healthy people across ages. This clonotype has more than one count but fewer than ten. What it binds is not known. The authors ran a second PCR of 7 to 11 cycles using a sample-barcoded 5' primer and a J-beta primer mix. Sequencing recovered at least 2.5 million CDR3-containing paired-end reads from each sample. MiXCR was run by TCRdb on the 5' RACE reads, yielding one entry per CDR3 protein. This sample has 910,000 or so distinct CDR3 sequences, with roughly 51% found just once. Overall study findings and caveats: Shifts in expanded clonotypes may have been confounded by donor CMV status, which was unknown. Strongly correlated with naive T cell percentage was TCR beta diversity.

The germline V and J ends were trimmed by 1 base and 4 bases, with 13 bases remaining between them. Germline V gene data show CDR1 as LGHNA and CDR2 as YNFKEQ. This CDR3 region has 15 residues. Donors were systemically healthy Caucasian individuals from Russia aged roughly 6 to 95 years. This clonotype was sampled from an older woman in good health. Sequenced sample: blood. The rearrangement joins TRBV4-2 to TRBJ1-2; tentative D call: TRBD1 (6 bases). The CDR3 protein is CASSQVRGQSYGYTF. As DNA, the CDR3 is TGTGCCAGCAGCCAAGTCCGGGGACAAAGCTATGGCTACACCTTC.